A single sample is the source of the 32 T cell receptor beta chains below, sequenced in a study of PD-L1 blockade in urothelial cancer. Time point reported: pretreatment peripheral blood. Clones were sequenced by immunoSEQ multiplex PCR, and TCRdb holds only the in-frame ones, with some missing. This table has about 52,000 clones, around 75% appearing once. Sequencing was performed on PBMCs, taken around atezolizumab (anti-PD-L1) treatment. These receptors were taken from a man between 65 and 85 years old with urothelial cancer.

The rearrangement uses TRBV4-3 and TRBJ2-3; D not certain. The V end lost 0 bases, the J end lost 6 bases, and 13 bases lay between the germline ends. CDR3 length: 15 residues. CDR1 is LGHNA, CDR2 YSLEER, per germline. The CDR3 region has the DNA TGCGCCAGCAGCCAAGAATCCCTAGTGACTGATACGCAGTATTTT. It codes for CASSQESLVTDTQYF.

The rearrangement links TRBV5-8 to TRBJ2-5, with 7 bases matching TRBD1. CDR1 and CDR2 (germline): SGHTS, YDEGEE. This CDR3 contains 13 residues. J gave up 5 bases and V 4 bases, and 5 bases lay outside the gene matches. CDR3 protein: CASSPRGPETQYF. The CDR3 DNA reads TGTGCCAGCAGCCCGAGGGGGCCCGAGACCCAGTACTTC.

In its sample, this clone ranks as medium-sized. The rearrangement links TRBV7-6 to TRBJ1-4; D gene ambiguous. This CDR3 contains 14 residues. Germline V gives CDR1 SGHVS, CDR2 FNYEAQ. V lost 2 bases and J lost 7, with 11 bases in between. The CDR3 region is CASSLPAAGEKLFF. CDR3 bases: TGTGCCAGCAGCTTACCAGCTGCGGGTGAAAAACTGTTTTTT.

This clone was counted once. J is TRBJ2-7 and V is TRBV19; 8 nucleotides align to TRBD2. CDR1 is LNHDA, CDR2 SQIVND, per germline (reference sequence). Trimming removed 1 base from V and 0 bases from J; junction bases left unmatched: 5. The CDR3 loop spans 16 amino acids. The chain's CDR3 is CASSIGPGGLSYEQYF. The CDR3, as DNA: TGTGCCAGTAGTATAGGGCCGGGGGGGCTCTCCTACGAGCAGTACTTC. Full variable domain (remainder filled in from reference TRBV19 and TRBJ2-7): DGGITQSPKYLFRKEGQNVTLSCEQNLNHDAMYWYRQDPGQGLRLIYYSQIVNDFQKGDIAEGYSVSREKKESFPLTVTSAQKNPTAFYLCASSIGPGGLSYEQYFGPGTRLTVT.

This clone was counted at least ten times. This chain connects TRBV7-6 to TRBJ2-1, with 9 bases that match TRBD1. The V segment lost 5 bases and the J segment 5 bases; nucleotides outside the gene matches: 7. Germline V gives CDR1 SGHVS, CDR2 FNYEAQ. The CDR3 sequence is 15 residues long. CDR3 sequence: CASSGRDRANNEQFF. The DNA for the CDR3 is TGTGCCAGCAGCGGCCGGGACAGGGCGAACAATGAGCAGTTCTTC.

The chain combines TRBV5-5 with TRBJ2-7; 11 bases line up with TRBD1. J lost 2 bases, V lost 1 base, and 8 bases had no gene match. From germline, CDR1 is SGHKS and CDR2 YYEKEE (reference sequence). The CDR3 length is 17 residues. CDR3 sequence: CASSLSVGQGGAYEQYF. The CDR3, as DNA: TGTGCCAGCAGCTTGTCTGTGGGACAGGGGGGAGCCTACGAGCAGTACTTC.

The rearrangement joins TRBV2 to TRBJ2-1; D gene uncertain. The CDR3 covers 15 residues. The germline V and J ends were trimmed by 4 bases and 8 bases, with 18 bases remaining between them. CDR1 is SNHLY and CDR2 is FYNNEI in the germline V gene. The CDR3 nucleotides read TGTGCCAGCAGTGCTACACTGACACTTACGGATGAGCAGTTCTTC. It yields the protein CASSATLTLTDEQFF. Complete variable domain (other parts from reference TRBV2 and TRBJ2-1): EPEVTQTPSHQVTQMGQEVILRCVPISNHLYFYWYRQILGQKVEFLVSFYNNEISEKSEIFDDQFSVERPDGSNFTLKIRSTKLEDSAMYFCASSATLTLTDEQFFGPGTRLTVL.

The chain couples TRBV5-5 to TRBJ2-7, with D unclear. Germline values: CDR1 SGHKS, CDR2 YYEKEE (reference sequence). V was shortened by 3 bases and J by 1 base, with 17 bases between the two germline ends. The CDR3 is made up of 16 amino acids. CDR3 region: CASSSQPVIASYEQYF. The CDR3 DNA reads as TGTGCCAGCAGCTCTCAGCCGGTGATAGCTTCCTACGAGCAGTACTTC.

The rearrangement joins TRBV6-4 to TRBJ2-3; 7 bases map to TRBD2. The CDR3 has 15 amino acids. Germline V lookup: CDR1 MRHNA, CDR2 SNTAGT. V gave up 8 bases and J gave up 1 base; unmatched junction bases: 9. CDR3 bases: TGTGCCAGCTCACCTGGCGGGGGAGGCACAGATACGCAGTATTTT. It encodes CASSPGGGGTDTQYF.

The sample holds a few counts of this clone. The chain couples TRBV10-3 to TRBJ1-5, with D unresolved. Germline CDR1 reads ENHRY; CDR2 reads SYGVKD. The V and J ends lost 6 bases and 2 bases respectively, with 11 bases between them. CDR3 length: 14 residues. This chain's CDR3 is CAIRADTGNQPQHF. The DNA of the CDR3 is TGTGCCATCAGGGCCGACACGGGCAATCAGCCCCAGCATTTT.

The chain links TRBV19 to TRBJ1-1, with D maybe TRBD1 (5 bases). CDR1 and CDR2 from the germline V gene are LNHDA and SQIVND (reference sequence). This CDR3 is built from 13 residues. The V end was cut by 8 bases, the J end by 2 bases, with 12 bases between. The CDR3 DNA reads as TGTGCCAGTCAGCGACAGTTAAACACTGAAGCTTTCTTT. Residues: CASQRQLNTEAFF.

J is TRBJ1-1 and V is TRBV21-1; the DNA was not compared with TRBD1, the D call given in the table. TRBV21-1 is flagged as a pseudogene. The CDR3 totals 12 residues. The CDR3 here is CASRDKNTEAFF. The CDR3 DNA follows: TGTGCCAGCAGGGACAAGAACACTGAAGCTTTCTTT.

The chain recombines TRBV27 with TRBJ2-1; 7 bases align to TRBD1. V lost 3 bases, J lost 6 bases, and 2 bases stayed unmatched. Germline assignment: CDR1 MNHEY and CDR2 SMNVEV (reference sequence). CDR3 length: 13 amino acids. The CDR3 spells CASSFYRGNEQFF. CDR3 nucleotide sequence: TGTGCCAGCAGTTTCTACAGGGGCAATGAGCAGTTCTTC.

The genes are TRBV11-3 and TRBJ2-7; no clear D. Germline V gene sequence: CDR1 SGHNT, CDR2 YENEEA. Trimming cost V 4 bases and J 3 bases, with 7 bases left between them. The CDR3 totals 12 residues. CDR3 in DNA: TGTGCCAGCAGCTCCGGTGGCTACGAGCAGTACTTC. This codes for CASSSGGYEQYF.

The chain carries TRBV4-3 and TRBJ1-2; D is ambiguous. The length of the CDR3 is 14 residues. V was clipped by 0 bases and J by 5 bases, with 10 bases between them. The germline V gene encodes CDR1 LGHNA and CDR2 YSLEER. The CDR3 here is CASSQDSSRYGYTF. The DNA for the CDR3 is TGCGCCAGCAGCCAAGATAGTAGCCGGTATGGCTACACCTTC.

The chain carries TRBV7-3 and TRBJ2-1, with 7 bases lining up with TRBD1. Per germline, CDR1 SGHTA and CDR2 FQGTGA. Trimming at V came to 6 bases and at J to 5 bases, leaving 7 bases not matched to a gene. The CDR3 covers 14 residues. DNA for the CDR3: TGTGCCAGCAGTCCGGGACAGTCACACAATGAGCAGTTCTTC. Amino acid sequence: CASSPGQSHNEQFF.

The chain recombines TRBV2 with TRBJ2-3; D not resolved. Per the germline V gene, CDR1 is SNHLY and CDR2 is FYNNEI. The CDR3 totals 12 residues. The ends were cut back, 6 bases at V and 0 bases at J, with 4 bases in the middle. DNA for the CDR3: TGTGCCAGCAGGACTAGCACAGATACGCAGTATTTT. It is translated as CASRTSTDTQYF.

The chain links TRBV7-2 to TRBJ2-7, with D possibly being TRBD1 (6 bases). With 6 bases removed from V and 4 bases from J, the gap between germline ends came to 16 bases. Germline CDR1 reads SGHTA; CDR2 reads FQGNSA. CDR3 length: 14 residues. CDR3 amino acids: CASRSSRDTYEQYF. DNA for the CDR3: TGTGCCAGCAGAAGCAGCCGGGACACTTACGAGCAGTACTTC.

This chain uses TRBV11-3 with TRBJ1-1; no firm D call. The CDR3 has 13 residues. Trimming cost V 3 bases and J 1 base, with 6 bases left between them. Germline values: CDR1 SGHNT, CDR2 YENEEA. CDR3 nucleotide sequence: TGTGCCAGCAGCTTCCAGGAGAACACTGAAGCTTTCTTT. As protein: CASSFQENTEAFF. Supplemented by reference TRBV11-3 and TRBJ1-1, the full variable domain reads EAGVVQSPRYKIIEKKQPVAFWCNPISGHNTLYWYLQNLGQGPELLIRYENEEAVDDSQLPKDRFSAERLKGVDSTLKIQPAELGDSAVYLCASSFQENTEAFFGQGTRLTVV.

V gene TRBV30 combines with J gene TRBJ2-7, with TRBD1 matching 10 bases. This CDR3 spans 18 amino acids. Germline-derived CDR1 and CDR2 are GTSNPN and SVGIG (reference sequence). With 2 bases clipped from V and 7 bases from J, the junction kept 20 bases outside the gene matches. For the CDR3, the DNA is TGTGCCTGGAGTCTCCTTGCTCCAGGGACAGGGGAAGGTACGGAGCAGTACTTC. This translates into CAWSLLAPGTGEGTEQYF.

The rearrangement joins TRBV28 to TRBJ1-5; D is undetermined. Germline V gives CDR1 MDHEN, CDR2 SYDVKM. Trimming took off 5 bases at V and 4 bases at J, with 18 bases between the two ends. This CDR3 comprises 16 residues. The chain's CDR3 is CASSRKRTNPNQPQHF. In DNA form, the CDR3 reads TGTGCCAGCAGTCGGAAGAGAACTAATCCTAATCAGCCCCAGCATTTT.

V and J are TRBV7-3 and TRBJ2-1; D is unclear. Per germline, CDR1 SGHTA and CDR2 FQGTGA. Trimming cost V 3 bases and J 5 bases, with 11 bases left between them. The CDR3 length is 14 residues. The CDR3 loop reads CASSLGSTHNEQFF. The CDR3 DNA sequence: TGTGCCAGCAGCTTGGGCTCAACTCACAATGAGCAGTTCTTC.

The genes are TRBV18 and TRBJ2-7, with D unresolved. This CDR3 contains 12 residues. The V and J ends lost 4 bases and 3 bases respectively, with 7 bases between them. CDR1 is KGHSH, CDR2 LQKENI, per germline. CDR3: CASSLLLYEQYF. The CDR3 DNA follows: TGTGCCAGCTCACTCTTACTCTACGAGCAGTACTTC.

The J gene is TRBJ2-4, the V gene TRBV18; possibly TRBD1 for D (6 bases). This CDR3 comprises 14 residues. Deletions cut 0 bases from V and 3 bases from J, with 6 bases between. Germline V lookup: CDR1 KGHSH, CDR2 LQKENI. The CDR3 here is CASSPPGGKNIQYF. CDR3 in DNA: TGTGCCAGCTCACCACCAGGGGGCAAAAACATTCAGTACTTC.

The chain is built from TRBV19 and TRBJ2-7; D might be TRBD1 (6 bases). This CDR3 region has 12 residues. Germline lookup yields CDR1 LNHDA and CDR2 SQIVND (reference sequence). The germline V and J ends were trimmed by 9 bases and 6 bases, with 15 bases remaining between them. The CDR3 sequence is CASSNRAGEQYF. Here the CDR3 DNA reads TGTGCCAGCTCTAACAGGGCAGGCGAGCAGTACTTC. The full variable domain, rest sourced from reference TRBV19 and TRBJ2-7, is DGGITQSPKYLFRKEGQNVTLSCEQNLNHDAMYWYRQDPGQGLRLIYYSQIVNDFQKGDIAEGYSVSREKKESFPLTVTSAQKNPTAFYLCASSNRAGEQYFGPGTRLTVT.

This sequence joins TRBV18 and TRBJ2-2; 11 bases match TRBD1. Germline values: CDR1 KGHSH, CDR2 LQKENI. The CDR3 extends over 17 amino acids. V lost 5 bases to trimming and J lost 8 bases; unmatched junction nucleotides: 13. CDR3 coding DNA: TGTGCCAGCTCAACAAGGACAGGGGGCAATACACCGGGGGAGCTGTTTTTT. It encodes CASSTRTGGNTPGELFF. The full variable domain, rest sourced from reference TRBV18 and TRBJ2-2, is NAGVMQNPRHLVRRRGQEARLRCSPMKGHSHVYWYRQLPEEGLKFMVYLQKENIIDESGMPKERFSAEFPKEGPSILRIQQVVRGDSAAYFCASSTRTGGNTPGELFFGEGSRLTVL.

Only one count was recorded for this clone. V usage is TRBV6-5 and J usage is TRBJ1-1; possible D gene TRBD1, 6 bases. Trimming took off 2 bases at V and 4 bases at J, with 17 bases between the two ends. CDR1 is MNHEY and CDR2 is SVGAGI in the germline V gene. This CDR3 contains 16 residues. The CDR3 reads CASSYKRVRGSTEAFF. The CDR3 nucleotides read TGTGCCAGCAGTTACAAAAGGGTCAGGGGTTCCACTGAAGCTTTCTTT.

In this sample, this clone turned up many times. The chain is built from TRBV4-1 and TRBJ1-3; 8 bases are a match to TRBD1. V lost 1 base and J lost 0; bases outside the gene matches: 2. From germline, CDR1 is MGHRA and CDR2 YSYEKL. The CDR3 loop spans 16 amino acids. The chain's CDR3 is CASSQAGTGSGNTIYF. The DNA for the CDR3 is TGCGCCAGCAGCCAAGCCGGGACAGGCTCTGGAAACACCATATATTTT.

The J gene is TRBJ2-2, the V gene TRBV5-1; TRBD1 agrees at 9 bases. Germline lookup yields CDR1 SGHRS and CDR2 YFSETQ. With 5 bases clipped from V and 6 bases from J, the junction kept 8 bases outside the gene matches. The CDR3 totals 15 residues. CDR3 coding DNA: TGCGCCAGCAGATGGACAGGGGCTCTCCCCGGGGAGCTGTTTTTT. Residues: CASRWTGALPGELFF.

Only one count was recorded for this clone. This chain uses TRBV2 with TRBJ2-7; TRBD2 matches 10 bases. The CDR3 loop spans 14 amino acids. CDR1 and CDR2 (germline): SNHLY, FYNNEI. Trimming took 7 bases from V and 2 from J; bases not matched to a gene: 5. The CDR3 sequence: CASTRTSGPYEQYF. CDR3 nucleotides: TGTGCCAGCACCCGGACTAGCGGCCCCTACGAGCAGTACTTC.

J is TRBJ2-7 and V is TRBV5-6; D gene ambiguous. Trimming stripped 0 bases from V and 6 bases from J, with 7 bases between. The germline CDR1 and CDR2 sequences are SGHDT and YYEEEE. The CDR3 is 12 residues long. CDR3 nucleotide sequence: TGTGCCAGCAGCTTGGCGGTTGGCGAGCAGTACTTC. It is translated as CASSLAVGEQYF.

The CDR3 region is CASSRGDYGYTF. DNA of the CDR3: TGTGCCAGCTCGCGGGGGGACTATGGCTACACCTTC. V gene TRBV18 combines with J gene TRBJ1-2; D is perhaps TRBD1 (5 bases). The CDR3 extends over 12 amino acids. V lost 6 bases, J lost 3 bases, and 8 bases lay in between. Germline CDR1 and CDR2: KGHSH and LQKENI.